These 10 T cell receptor beta chains share one sample of origin, sequenced in a study of shared clonotypes between healthy human individuals. This table comes from immunoSEQ multiplex PCR, and its TCRdb copy is limited to in-frame clones, with some not included. The sample shows roughly 2.6 million clones, around 94% of them seen only once. The source material was naive CD4+ T cells sorted from blood. Subset in this sample: CD45RA+ positively selected. The receptors were sampled from a man younger than 30 in good health.

A single count supports this clone. V gene TRBV11-2 combines with J gene TRBJ2-2, with 7 positions matching TRBD2. The CDR3 runs to 17 residues. J was trimmed by 2 bases and V by 1 base; bases with no gene match: 7. In germline, CDR1 is SGHAT, CDR2 FQNNGV. This CDR3 is CASSLGGTTHNTGELFF. DNA of the CDR3: TGTGCCAGCAGCTTAGGTGGGACTACCCATAACACCGGGGAGCTGTTTTTT.

The chain employs TRBV13 and TRBJ2-5, with 7 bases fitting TRBD1. The length of the CDR3 is 15 residues. Germline-derived CDR1 and CDR2 are PRHDT and FYEKMQ (reference sequence). V shed 5 bases and J 7 bases; nucleotides not matched to a gene: 13. CDR3 DNA: TGTGCCAGCAGCGGGCGACAGGGTGGGGCGGGGACCCAGTACTTC. Translation: CASSGRQGGAGTQYF.

The V and J genes are TRBV7-2 and TRBJ2-5; 10 bases are a match to TRBD2. This CDR3 spans 17 amino acids. The germline V gene has CDR1 SGHTA and CDR2 FQGNSA. The junction had 10 bases not matched to a gene; V was cut back by 2 bases and J by 4 bases. This CDR3 reads CASSLFASGGARETQYF. CDR3 sequence (DNA): TGTGCCAGCAGCTTATTCGCCAGCGGGGGGGCCCGAGAGACCCAGTACTTC. The full variable domain, rest sourced from reference TRBV7-2 and TRBJ2-5, is GAGVSQSPSNKVTEKGKDVELRCDPISGHTALYWYRQSLGQGLEFLIYFQGNSAPDKSGLPSDRFSAERTGGSVSTLTIQRTQQEDSAVYLCASSLFASGGARETQYFGPGTRLLVL.

The chain couples TRBV9 to TRBJ1-2; the D is unclear. CDR1 SGDLS and CDR2 YYNGEE come from the germline V gene. The V end was cut by 2 bases, the J end by 5 bases, with 10 bases between. The CDR3 consists of 13 residues. CDR3 nucleotides: TGTGCCAGCAGCGTCAGTGGTTGGTATGGCTACACCTTC. It codes for CASSVSGWYGYTF.

This rearrangement joins TRBV6-1 to TRBJ1-2; 9 bases fit TRBD1. V shed 4 bases and J 0 bases; nucleotides not matched to a gene: 6. CDR1 MNHNS and CDR2 SASEGT come from the germline V gene. The CDR3 is 16 residues long. Here the CDR3 reads CASSVDRGRSNYGYTF. CDR3 DNA: TGTGCCAGCAGTGTGGACAGGGGAAGATCTAACTATGGCTACACCTTC.

The V gene is TRBV6-1, the J gene TRBJ1-5; possibly TRBD1 for D (5 bases). In germline, CDR1 is MNHNS, CDR2 SASEGT. V lost 4 bases, J lost 0 bases, and 13 bases lay in between. There are 16 residues in the CDR3. CDR3 coding DNA: TGTGCCAGCAGTGTCGAAGGGGCATATAGCAATCAGCCCCAGCATTTT. Translation: CASSVEGAYSNQPQHF.

The chain links TRBV9 to TRBJ2-5; D not certain. There are 15 residues in the CDR3. Trimming removed 0 bases from V and 5 bases from J, with 14 bases in between. CDR1 and CDR2 from the germline V gene are SGDLS and YYNGEE. CDR3 DNA: TGTGCCAGCAGCGTAGCTACGACGCGATGGGAGACCCAGTACTTC. It encodes CASSVATTRWETQYF.

This clone appeared a few times. CDR3 loop: CASSEGGRLGGNEQFF. Written as DNA, the CDR3 is TGTGCCAGCAGTGAAGGGGGCAGGCTGGGAGGGAATGAGCAGTTCTTC. This chain joins TRBV6-1 and TRBJ2-1; 7 nucleotides match TRBD2. With V trimmed by 1 base and J by 7 bases, 10 bases remained unmatched. CDR3 length: 16 amino acids. Germline V gene data show CDR1 as MNHNS and CDR2 as SASEGT.

Notes on this clone: Within the sample, other DNA sequences also encode this same CDR3. V usage is TRBV27 and J usage is TRBJ2-5, with D possibly matching TRBD2 (6 bases). Germline loops: CDR1 MNHEY, CDR2 SMNVEV (reference sequence). Trimming removed 4 bases at V and 5 bases at J, with 11 bases between. The length of the CDR3 is 13 residues. The CDR3 protein is CASSSGGEETQYF. The CDR3 DNA reads as TGTGCCAGCAGTTCAGGAGGGGAGGAGACCCAGTACTTC.

The CDR3 nucleotides are TGTGCCAGCAGCGTAGAGGGCAGGGCATCCGGAAACACCATATATTTT. This sequence encodes CASSVEGRASGNTIYF. The chain uses TRBV9 and TRBJ1-3, with TRBD1 as a possible D gene (5 bases). V was trimmed by 0 bases and J by 4 bases, leaving 14 bases between them. Germline V gene lookup returns CDR1 SGDLS and CDR2 YYNGEE. This CDR3 spans 16 amino acids.